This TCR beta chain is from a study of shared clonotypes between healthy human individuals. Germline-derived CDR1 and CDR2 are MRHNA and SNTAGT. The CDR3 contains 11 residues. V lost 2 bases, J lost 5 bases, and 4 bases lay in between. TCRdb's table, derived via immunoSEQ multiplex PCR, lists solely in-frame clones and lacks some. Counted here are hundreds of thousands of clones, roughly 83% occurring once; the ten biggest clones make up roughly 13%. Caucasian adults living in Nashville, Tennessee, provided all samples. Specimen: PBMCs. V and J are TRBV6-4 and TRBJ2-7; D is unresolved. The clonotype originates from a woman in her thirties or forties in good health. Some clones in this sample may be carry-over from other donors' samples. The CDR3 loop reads CASSDLHEQYF. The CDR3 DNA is TGTGCCAGCAGTGACCTCCACGAGCAGTACTTC.